This T cell receptor (beta chain) was recovered during a study of technical replicates of blood from a handful of donors. Sequencing used immunoSEQ multiplex PCR; TCRdb keeps in-frame clones, though not all of them. Seen here are almost 65,000 clones, around 87% observed once, and the top ten hold less than 6.5%. This CDR3 has 14 amino acids. V was trimmed by 5 bases and J by 1 base, leaving 12 bases between them. Germline V gene data show CDR1 as SGHRS and CDR2 as YFSETQ. What was sequenced was PBMCs. This receptor was identified in a human donor in good health. Some clones in this sample may be carry-over from other donors' samples. This rearrangement joins TRBV5-1 to TRBJ1-2; no firm D call. CDR3 residues: CASRPVESNYGYTF. As DNA, the CDR3 is TGCGCCAGCAGACCCGTAGAGAGTAACTATGGCTACACCTTC.